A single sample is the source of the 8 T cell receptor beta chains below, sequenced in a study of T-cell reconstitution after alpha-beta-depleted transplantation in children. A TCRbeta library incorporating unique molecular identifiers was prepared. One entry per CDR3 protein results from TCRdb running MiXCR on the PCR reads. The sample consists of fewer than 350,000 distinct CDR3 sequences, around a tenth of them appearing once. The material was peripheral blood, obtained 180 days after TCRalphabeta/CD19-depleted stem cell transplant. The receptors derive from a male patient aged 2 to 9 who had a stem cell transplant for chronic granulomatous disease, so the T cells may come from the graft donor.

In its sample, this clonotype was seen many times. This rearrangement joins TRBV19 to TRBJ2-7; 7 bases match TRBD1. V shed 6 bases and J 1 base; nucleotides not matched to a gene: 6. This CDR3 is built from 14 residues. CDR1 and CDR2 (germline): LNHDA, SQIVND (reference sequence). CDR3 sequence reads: CASRQDRASYEQYF. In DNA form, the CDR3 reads TGTGCCAGTAGACAAGACAGGGCTTCCTACGAGCAGTACTTC.

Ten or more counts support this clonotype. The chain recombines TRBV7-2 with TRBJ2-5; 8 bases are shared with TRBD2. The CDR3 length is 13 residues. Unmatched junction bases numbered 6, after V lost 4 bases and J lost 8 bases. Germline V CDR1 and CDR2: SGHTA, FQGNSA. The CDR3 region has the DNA TGTGCCAGCAGCTCAAGCGGGGGCCGCACCCAGTACTTC. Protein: CASSSSGGRTQYF.

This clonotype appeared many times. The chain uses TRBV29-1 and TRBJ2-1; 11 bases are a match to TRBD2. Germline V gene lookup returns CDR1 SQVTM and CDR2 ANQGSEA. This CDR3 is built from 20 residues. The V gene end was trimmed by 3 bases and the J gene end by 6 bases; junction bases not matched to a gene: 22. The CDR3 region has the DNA TGCAGCGTTGACCCACTGCTAGCGGGAGGTATGAGAGATGTGGCCAATGAGCAGTTCTTC. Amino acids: CSVDPLLAGGMRDVANEQFF.

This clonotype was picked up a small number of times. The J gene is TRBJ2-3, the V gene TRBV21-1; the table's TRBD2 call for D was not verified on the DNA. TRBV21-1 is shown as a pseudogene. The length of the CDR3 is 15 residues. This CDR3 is CASSSKAGATDTQYF. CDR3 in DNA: TGTGCCAGCAGCTCAAAGGCGGGAGCTACAGATACGCAGTATTTT.

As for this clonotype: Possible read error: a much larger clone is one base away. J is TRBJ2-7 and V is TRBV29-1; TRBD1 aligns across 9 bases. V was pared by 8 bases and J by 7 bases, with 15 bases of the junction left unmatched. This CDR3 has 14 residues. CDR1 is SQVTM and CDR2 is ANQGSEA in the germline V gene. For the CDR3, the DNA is TGCAGCATTGCCCCGGGACAGGGTTCTTCTGAGCAGTACTTC. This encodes CSIAPGQGSSEQYF.

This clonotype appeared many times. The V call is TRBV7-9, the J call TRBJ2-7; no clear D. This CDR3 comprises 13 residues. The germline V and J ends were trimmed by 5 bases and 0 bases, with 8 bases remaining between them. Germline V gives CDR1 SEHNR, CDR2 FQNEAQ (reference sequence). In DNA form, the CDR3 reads TGTGCCAGCAGCGGCAGGAGCTCCTACGAGCAGTACTTC. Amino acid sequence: CASSGRSSYEQYF. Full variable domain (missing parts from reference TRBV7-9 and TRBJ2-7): DTGVSQNPRHKITKRGQNVTFRCDPISEHNRLYWYRQTLGQGPEFLTYFQNEAQLEKSRLLSDRFSAERPKGSFSTLEIQRTEQGDSAMYLCASSGRSSYEQYFGPGTRLTVT.

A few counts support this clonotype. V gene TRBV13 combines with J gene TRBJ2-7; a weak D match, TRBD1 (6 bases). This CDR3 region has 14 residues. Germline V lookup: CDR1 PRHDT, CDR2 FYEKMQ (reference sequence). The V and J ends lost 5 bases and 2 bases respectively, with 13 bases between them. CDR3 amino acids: CASSPKDSAYEQYF. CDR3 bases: TGTGCCAGCAGCCCGAAGGACAGCGCCTACGAGCAGTACTTC.

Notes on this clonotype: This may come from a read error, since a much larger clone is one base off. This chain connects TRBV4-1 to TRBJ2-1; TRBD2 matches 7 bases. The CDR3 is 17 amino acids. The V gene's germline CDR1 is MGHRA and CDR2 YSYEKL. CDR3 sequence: CASSQPRAGAPNNEQLF. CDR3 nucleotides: TGCGCCAGCAGCCAGCCTCGGGCGGGAGCGCCTAACAATGAGCAGTTGTTC.